Below are 20 T cell receptor beta chains sequenced from a single sample in a study of shared clonotypes between healthy human individuals. CD8 cells regarded as naive lacked CD45RO, were positively chosen for CCR7, and omitted terminally differentiated effector memory CD45RA+ cells. TCRdb keeps only in-frame clones here, not all; method: immunoSEQ multiplex PCR. The repertoire holds about 2.1 million clones, around 93% seen once, with around 1.7% in the top ten. The sample comprised naive CD8+ T cells from PBMCs. Receptors were obtained from a man younger than 30 in good health. Some clones in this sample may be carry-over from other donors' samples.

This clone has just one count. The chain couples TRBV25-1 to TRBJ2-3, with 7 bases fitting TRBD1. This CDR3 is built from 13 residues. Germline V gene sequence: CDR1 MGHDK, CDR2 SYGVNS. With V trimmed by 2 bases and J by 4 bases, 0 bases remained unmatched. Written as DNA, the CDR3 is TGTGCCAGCAGTGAACAGGGGGCAGATACGCAGTATTTT. It yields the protein CASSEQGADTQYF.

The rearrangement links TRBV5-1 to TRBJ1-1; D remains ambiguous. This CDR3 has 12 residues. The V end lost 5 bases, the J end lost 1 base, and 6 bases lay between the germline ends. Per germline, CDR1 SGHRS and CDR2 YFSETQ. DNA of the CDR3: TGCGCCAGCAGGGGGAAGAACACTGAAGCTTTCTTT. As protein: CASRGKNTEAFF.

The rearrangement links TRBV27 to TRBJ2-7; possible D gene TRBD1, 6 bases. The ends were cut back, 2 bases at V and 3 bases at J, with 11 bases in the middle. Looked up from germline, CDR1 is MNHEY and CDR2 is SMNVEV (reference sequence). CDR3 size: 14 residues. The CDR3 DNA is TGTGCCAGCAGTTTAATTCAGGGGCACTACGAGCAGTACTTC. As protein: CASSLIQGHYEQYF.

The chain is built from TRBV27 and TRBJ2-7; 9 bases line up with TRBD1. Unmatched junction bases numbered 12, after V lost 7 bases and J lost 5 bases. The CDR3 length is 15 residues. Germline assignment: CDR1 MNHEY and CDR2 SMNVEV (reference sequence). In DNA form, the CDR3 reads TGTGCCAGCACCCACAGGGACAGGGTCGCCCACGAGCAGTACTTC. Residues: CASTHRDRVAHEQYF.

Comment on this clone: Other DNA sequences within the sample encode an identical CDR3. The V gene is TRBV7-9, the J gene TRBJ2-7; TRBD1 matches 8 bases. CDR1 is SEHNR, CDR2 FQNEAQ, per germline (reference sequence). The CDR3 loop spans 14 amino acids. The trim removed 5 bases at V and 5 bases at J, leaving 8 bases unmatched. This CDR3 reads CASSPGQGVDEQYF. CDR3 coding DNA: TGTGCCAGCAGCCCTGGACAGGGAGTAGACGAGCAGTACTTC. Supplemented by reference TRBV7-9 and TRBJ2-7, the full variable domain reads DTGVSQNPRHKITKRGQNVTFRCDPISEHNRLYWYRQTLGQGPEFLTYFQNEAQLEKSRLLSDRFSAERPKGSFSTLEIQRTEQGDSAMYLCASSPGQGVDEQYFGPGTRLTVT.

The rearrangement uses TRBV11-2 and TRBJ2-7, with D maybe TRBD2 (5 bases). V gave up 0 bases and J gave up 1 base, with 10 bases separating them. The germline V gene encodes CDR1 SGHAT and CDR2 FQNNGV. The CDR3 length is 15 residues. In DNA form, the CDR3 reads TGTGCCAGCAGCTTAGAACGGGAATTATCCTACGAGCAGTACTTC. Translated, it gives CASSLERELSYEQYF. The full variable domain, completed using reference TRBV11-2 and TRBJ2-7, is EAGVAQSPRYKIIEKRQSVAFWCNPISGHATLYWYQQILGQGPKLLIQFQNNGVVDDSQLPKDRFSAERLKGVDSTLKIQPAKLEDSAVYLCASSLERELSYEQYFGPGTRLTVT.

The chain links TRBV10-2 to TRBJ2-3, with TRBD2 matching 8 bases. The CDR3 is made up of 13 amino acids. The V gene's germline CDR1 is WSHSY and CDR2 SAAADI. J lost 1 base, V lost 6 bases, and 0 bases had no gene match. CDR3: CASRAGGTDTQYF. CDR3 in DNA: TGCGCCAGCAGAGCGGGGGGCACAGATACGCAGTATTTT.

The chain carries TRBV2 and TRBJ2-1; 11 bases map to TRBD2. The V segment lost 6 bases and the J segment 6 bases; nucleotides outside the gene matches: 4. This CDR3 is built from 14 residues. The germline V gene has CDR1 SNHLY and CDR2 FYNNEI. DNA of the CDR3: TGTGCCAGCAGCCAACTAGCGGGGGCCAATGAGCAGTTCTTC. Encoded protein: CASSQLAGANEQFF. The full variable domain, in which reference TRBV2 and TRBJ2-1 provide the parts outside the CDR3, is EPEVTQTPSHQVTQMGQEVILRCVPISNHLYFYWYRQILGQKVEFLVSFYNNEISEKSEIFDDQFSVERPDGSNFTLKIRSTKLEDSAMYFCASSQLAGANEQFFGPGTRLTVL.

The CDR3 loop is CASSGSLGVNYGYTF. CDR3 sequence (DNA): TGTGCCAGCAGCGGGTCCCTGGGTGTTAACTATGGCTACACCTTC. The chain employs TRBV9 and TRBJ1-2; no clear D gene. CDR1 and CDR2 from the germline V gene are SGDLS and YYNGEE. The germline V and J ends were trimmed by 3 bases and 1 base, with 13 bases remaining between them. This CDR3 comprises 15 residues.

J is TRBJ1-2 and V is TRBV13, with D possibly matching TRBD1 (6 bases). CDR1 PRHDT and CDR2 FYEKMQ come from the germline V gene (reference sequence). Trimming took off 4 bases at V and 5 bases at J, with 17 bases between the two ends. The CDR3 runs to 15 residues. The CDR3 spells CASSSAIGQPYGYTF. The CDR3 DNA is TGTGCCAGCAGCTCCGCTATTGGACAGCCTTATGGCTACACCTTC.

This chain uses TRBV2 with TRBJ1-4; D is perhaps TRBD1 (6 bases). The V gene lost 4 bases and the J gene lost 3 bases, with 12 bases spanning the gap. This CDR3 has 15 residues. From germline, CDR1 is SNHLY and CDR2 FYNNEI. CDR3 protein: CASSGRGASNEKLFF. In DNA form, the CDR3 reads TGTGCCAGCAGTGGCAGGGGTGCATCTAATGAAAAACTGTTTTTT.

The rearrangement joins TRBV14 to TRBJ2-6; tentatively, D is TRBD1 (5 bases). Germline lookup yields CDR1 SGHDN and CDR2 FVKESK. The CDR3 contains 16 residues. V lost 2 bases, J lost 2 bases, and 10 bases lay in between. Here the CDR3 reads CASSQFRVAGANVLTF. The CDR3 coding sequence is TGTGCCAGCAGCCAATTCAGGGTTGCTGGGGCCAACGTCCTGACTTTC.

V is TRBV6-5 and J is TRBJ2-7, with D possibly TRBD2 on 7 matching bases. V shed 10 bases and J shed 6 bases, with 19 bases lying between them. The CDR3 consists of 13 residues. Germline V gene lookup returns CDR1 MNHEY and CDR2 SVGAGI. CDR3 sequence (DNA): TGTGCCACCCTACCGACGGGGGGCCGCGAGCAGTACTTC. Amino acid sequence: CATLPTGGREQYF.

In regard to this clone: Other DNA sequences of this sample code for an identical CDR3. This chain joins TRBV9 and TRBJ2-6; D might be TRBD2 (6 bases). The length of the CDR3 is 15 residues. Germline loops: CDR1 SGDLS, CDR2 YYNGEE. Trimming removed 2 bases at V and 2 bases at J, with 8 bases between. In DNA, the CDR3 is TGTGCCAGCAGCGTTTGGGGGGCTGGGGCCAACGTCCTGACTTTC. Protein: CASSVWGAGANVLTF.

This clone showed up just a few times. The chain combines TRBV19 with TRBJ1-5; 12 bases map to TRBD1. With V trimmed by 4 bases and J by 6 bases, 4 bases remained unmatched. CDR3 length: 15 residues. Germline V lookup: CDR1 LNHDA, CDR2 SQIVND (reference sequence). This CDR3 is CASSSRDRGRQPQHF. The CDR3, as DNA: TGTGCCAGTAGTAGCCGGGACAGGGGGCGTCAGCCCCAGCATTTT.

The chain joins TRBV4-2 to TRBJ1-2, with a weak D call TRBD1 (6 bases). Germline lookup yields CDR1 LGHNA and CDR2 YNFKEQ. Between the trimmed V and J ends, which lost 2 bases and 4 bases, there was a span of 14 bases. CDR3 length: 15 residues. CDR3 sequence reads: CASSQSRDMLYGYTF. CDR3 DNA: TGTGCCAGCAGCCAATCGAGGGACATGCTCTATGGCTACACCTTC.

This rearrangement joins TRBV7-2 to TRBJ2-1; 10 bases are shared with TRBD1. V trimming: 6 bases; J trimming: 4 bases; junction bases outside the gene matches: 12. Per germline, CDR1 SGHTA and CDR2 FQGNSA. The CDR3 contains 17 residues. The CDR3 region has the DNA TGTGCCAGCAGTCTACCCCCTGACAGGGGGCGGTACAATGAGCAGTTCTTC. Its translation: CASSLPPDRGRYNEQFF.

This chain links TRBV29-1 with TRBJ2-6; D possibly corresponds to TRBD2 (5 bases). CDR1 and CDR2 from the germline V gene are SQVTM and ANQGSEA. CDR3 length: 13 residues. Trimming left V 6 bases short and J 12 bases short, with 18 bases between. CDR3 DNA sequence: TGCAGCGTGCAGGACTCCCCAAGGGCCGTCCTGACTTTC. It translates to CSVQDSPRAVLTF.

This chain joins TRBV7-9 and TRBJ2-1; the D is unclear. Germline CDR1 is SEHNR and CDR2 is FQNEAQ (reference sequence). CDR3 length: 12 residues. The ends were cut back, 7 bases at V and 6 bases at J, with 10 bases in the middle. The chain's CDR3 is CASNRPGNEQFF. The CDR3 DNA follows: TGTGCCAGCAACCGGCCGGGCAATGAGCAGTTCTTC. Full variable domain (outside the CDR3, taken from reference TRBV7-9 and TRBJ2-1): DTGVSQNPRHKITKRGQNVTFRCDPISEHNRLYWYRQTLGQGPEFLTYFQNEAQLEKSRLLSDRFSAERPKGSFSTLEIQRTEQGDSAMYLCASNRPGNEQFFGPGTRLTVL.

A remark on this clone: At the DNA level, this CDR3 is encoded by other sequences in the same sample as well. The chain recombines TRBV27 with TRBJ2-7, with D perhaps TRBD1 or TRBD2 (6 bases each). The germline gives CDR1 MNHEY, CDR2 SMNVEV (reference sequence). CDR3 length: 13 amino acids. With 2 bases removed from V and 3 bases from J, the gap between germline ends came to 8 bases. The CDR3 loop reads CASSLGGGYEQYF. Here the CDR3 DNA reads TGTGCCAGCAGTTTAGGAGGGGGCTACGAGCAGTACTTC.